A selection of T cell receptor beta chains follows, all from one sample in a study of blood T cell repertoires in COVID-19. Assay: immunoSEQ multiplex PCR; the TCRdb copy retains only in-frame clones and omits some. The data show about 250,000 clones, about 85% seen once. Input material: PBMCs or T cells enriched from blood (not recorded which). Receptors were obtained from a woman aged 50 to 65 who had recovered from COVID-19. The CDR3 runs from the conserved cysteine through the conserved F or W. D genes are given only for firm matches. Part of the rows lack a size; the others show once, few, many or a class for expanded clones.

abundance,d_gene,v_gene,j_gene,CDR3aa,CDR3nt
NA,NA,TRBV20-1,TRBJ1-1,CSASRPGKHTEAFF,TGCAGTGCTAGTCGCCCCGGGAAACACACTGAAGCTTTCTTT
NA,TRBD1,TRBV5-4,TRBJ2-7,CASSLYRGYEQYF,TGTGCCAGCAGCTTGTACAGGGGCTACGAGCAGTACTTC
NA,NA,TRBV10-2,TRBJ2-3,CASSERGGSTDTQYF,TGCGCCAGCAGTGAGAGGGGGGGAAGCACAGATACGCAGTATTTT
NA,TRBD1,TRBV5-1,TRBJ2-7,CASSDGTGVSYEQYF,TGCGCCAGCAGCGACGGGACAGGGGTCTCCTACGAGCAGTACTTC
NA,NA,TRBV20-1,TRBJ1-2,CSAYRDYGYTF,TGCAGTGCATACAGGGACTATGGCTACACCTTC
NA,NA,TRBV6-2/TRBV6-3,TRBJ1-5,CASSALTPDNQPQHF,TGTGCCAGCAGTGCCCTGACACCTGACAATCAGCCCCAGCATTTT
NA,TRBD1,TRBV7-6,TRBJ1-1,CASSQEPGQGASRRTEAFF,TGTGCCAGCAGCCAAGAGCCGGGACAGGGGGCGAGTAGACGGACTGAAGCTTTCTTT
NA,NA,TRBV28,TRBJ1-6,CASSLGLDSPLHF,TGTGCCAGCAGTTTGGGGCTCGATTCACCCCTCCACTTT
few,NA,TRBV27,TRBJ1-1,CASSLWGGDTEAFF,TGTGCCAGCAGTTTATGGGGGGGGGACACTGAAGCTTTCTTT
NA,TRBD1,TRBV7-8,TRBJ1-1,CASSLRTGGGTEAFF,TGTGCCAGCAGCTTAAGGACAGGGGGCGGTACTGAAGCTTTCTTT
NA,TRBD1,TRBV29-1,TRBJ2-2,CSVGGQGATGELFF,TGCAGCGTCGGAGGACAGGGGGCGACCGGGGAGCTGTTTTTT
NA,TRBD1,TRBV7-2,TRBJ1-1,CASSLGQGQGAPAFF,TGTGCCAGCAGCTTAGGACAAGGACAGGGGGCTCCCGCTTTCTTT
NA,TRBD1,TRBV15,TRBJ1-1,CATSRDQDRYRVVAFF,TGTGCCACCAGCAGAGATCAGGACAGGTACCGGGTCGTAGCTTTCTTT
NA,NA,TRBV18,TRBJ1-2,CASSPAGETNYGYTF,TGTGCCAGCTCACCAGCAGGCGAGACTAACTATGGCTACACCTTC
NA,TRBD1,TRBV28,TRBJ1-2,CASIKPGQDANYGYTF,TGTGCCAGCATAAAACCGGGACAGGACGCTAACTATGGCTACACCTTC
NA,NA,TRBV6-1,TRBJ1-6,CASSEQWRGYNSPLHF,TGTGCCAGCAGTGAGCAGTGGAGGGGTTATAATTCACCCCTCCACTTT
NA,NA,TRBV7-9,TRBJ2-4,CASSLDKPGIQYF,TGTGCCAGCAGCTTAGATAAACCGGGAATTCAGTACTTC
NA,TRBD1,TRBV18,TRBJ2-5,CASSHTGVKETQYF,TGTGCCAGCTCACATACAGGGGTCAAAGAGACCCAGTACTTC
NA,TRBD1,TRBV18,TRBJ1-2,CASSPDRGQDYGYTF,TGTGCCAGCTCACCCGACAGGGGGCAGGACTATGGCTACACCTTC
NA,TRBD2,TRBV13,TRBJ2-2,CASRARLAGLTGELFF,TGTGCCAGCAGGGCTAGACTAGCGGGACTCACCGGGGAGCTGTTTTTT
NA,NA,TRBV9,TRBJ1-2,CASSVEVRVSANYGYTF,TGTGCCAGCAGCGTAGAAGTCAGGGTCTCGGCTAACTATGGCTACACCTTC
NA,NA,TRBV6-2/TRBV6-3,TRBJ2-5,CASSYSLHDYLRTATRETQYF,TGTGCCAGCAGTTACTCTCTCCACGACTACCTACGGACAGCCACAAGAGAGACCCAGTACTTC
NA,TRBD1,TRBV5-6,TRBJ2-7,CASSWDRGIYEQYF,TGTGCCAGCAGCTGGGACAGGGGGATCTACGAGCAGTACTTC
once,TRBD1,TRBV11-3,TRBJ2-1,CASSFRQGAYNEQFF,TGTGCCAGCAGCTTCAGACAGGGAGCCTACAATGAGCAGTTCTTC
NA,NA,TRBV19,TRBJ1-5,CASSRAKGWNQPQHF,TGTGCCAGTTCCAGGGCCAAAGGTTGGAATCAGCCCCAGCATTTT
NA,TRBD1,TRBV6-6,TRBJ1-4,CASSNRDSSNEKLFF,TGTGCCAGCAGCAACAGGGACAGCTCGAATGAAAAACTGTTTTTT
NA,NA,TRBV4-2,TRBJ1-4,CASSQDSRLLEKLFF,TGTGCCAGCAGCCAAGATTCGAGGCTTCTCGAAAAACTGTTTTTT
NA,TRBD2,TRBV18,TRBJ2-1,CASSPQTSGKDEQFF,TGTGCCAGCTCACCACAGACTAGCGGCAAGGATGAGCAGTTCTTC
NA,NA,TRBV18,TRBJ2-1,CASSPEEGSYNEQFF,TGTGCCAGCTCACCCGAGGAGGGCTCCTACAATGAGCAGTTCTTC
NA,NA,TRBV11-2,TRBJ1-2,CASSLAYSNYGYTF,TGTGCCAGCAGCTTAGCCTACAGTAACTATGGCTACACCTTC
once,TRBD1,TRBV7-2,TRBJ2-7,CASSPTRGRFYEQYF,TGTGCCAGCAGCCCCACCAGGGGGCGTTTCTACGAGCAGTACTTC
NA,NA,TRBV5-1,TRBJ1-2,CASSSETGGYTF,TGCGCCAGCAGCTCCGAAACAGGAGGCTACACCTTC
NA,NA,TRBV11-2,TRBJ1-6,CASSFVSSYNSPLHF,TGTGCCAGCAGCTTCGTGAGCTCCTATAATTCACCCCTCCACTTT
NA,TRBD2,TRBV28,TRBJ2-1,CASSPRLAGRNEQFF,TGTGCCAGCAGTCCCAGACTAGCGGGAAGGAATGAGCAGTTCTTC
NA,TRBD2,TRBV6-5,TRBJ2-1,CASSYSRLAGGNEQFF,TGTGCCAGCAGTTACTCCCGACTAGCGGGAGGCAATGAGCAGTTCTTC
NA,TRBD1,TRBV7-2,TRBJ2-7,CASSLVVGRTGRNEQYF,TGTGCCAGCAGCTTAGTAGTAGGGAGGACAGGGAGGAACGAGCAGTACTTC
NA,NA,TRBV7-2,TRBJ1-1,CASSLLGGTEAFF,TGTGCCAGCAGCTTATTAGGGGGCACTGAAGCTTTCTTT
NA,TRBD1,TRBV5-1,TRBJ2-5,CASSEQGAKETQYF,TGCGCCAGCAGCGAACAGGGGGCGAAAGAGACCCAGTACTTC
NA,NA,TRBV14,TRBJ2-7,CASSRGRRLYEQYF,TGTGCCAGCAGCCGCGGAAGAAGACTTTACGAGCAGTACTTC
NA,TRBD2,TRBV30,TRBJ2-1,CAWIWTSGYNEQFF,TGTGCCTGGATTTGGACTAGCGGGTACAATGAGCAGTTCTTC
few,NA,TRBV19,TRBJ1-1,CASRTRTASTEAFF,TGTGCCAGTAGGACCCGGACAGCTAGCACTGAAGCTTTCTTT